This T cell receptor beta chain was captured in a study of CD8 T cells in ankylosing spondylitis. Study outcomes and limitations: Apparently characteristic of ankylosing spondylitis blood was a TCR beta motif (about 8 highly homologous variants).

This clonotype was counted between two and nine times. No antigen is known for it. Each CDR3 protein gets one entry after TCRdb re-called the 5' RACE reads with MiXCR. The sample consists of about 220,000 distinct CDR3 sequences, about 7.3% of them appearing once. Looked up from germline, CDR1 is LGHNA and CDR2 is YSLEER. Deletions cut 5 bases from V and 7 bases from J, with 15 bases between. The CDR3 totals 13 residues. Sequenced sample: blood, either unsorted or a sorted T cell fraction (not recorded which). The TCR sequence derives from a male donor with ankylosing spondylitis. The chain uses TRBV4-3 and TRBJ2-7; D could derive from TRBD1 or TRBD2 (5 bases each). The CDR3 nucleotides are TGCGCCAGCAGCGATCGACGGGGCGGGGAGCAGTACTTC. It encodes CASSDRRGGEQYF.